This T cell receptor (beta chain) emerged from a study of identical twins. General observations from the study: Diverse VJ usage suggested most zero-insertion clonotypes were not invariant T cells. Memory repertoires lacked the insertion deficit that abundant cord blood beta clonotypes showed.

Unique molecular identifiers were present on the cDNA, and a universal primer site came from template switching. TCRdb itself ran the 5' RACE reads through MiXCR, one entry per CDR3 protein. The sample holds approximately 530,000 distinct CDR3 sequences, around 24% seen once. Turning to this clonotype: The antigen remains undetermined.

Unmatched junction bases numbered 10, after V lost 1 base and J lost 5 bases. This CDR3 spans 17 amino acids. This same sample was also part of a study on yellow fever vaccine responses in identical twins.

The sequenced material came from CD4+ T cells sorted from blood. The TCR was taken from a woman between 18 and 30 years old in good health. This chain joins TRBV12-3 or TRBV12-4 and TRBJ2-3; 9 bases agree with TRBD2. Here the CDR3 reads CASSLGSLAGSQDTQYF. CDR3 coding DNA: TGTGCCAGCAGTTTAGGTAGTCTAGCGGGGAGTCAAGATACGCAGTATTTT.